This T cell receptor (beta chain) was obtained from a study of blood T cell repertoires in COVID-19. Study-wide context: Acute-phase and convalescent COVID-19 samples originated in the United States, Italy and Spain.

Authors' analysis steps: Amplification of reference gene primers was used by the study to estimate nucleated cell counts. Produced via immunoSEQ multiplex PCR; TCRdb's table is partial and in-frame only. The V and J calls and the clone size are those of that table, but D and trimming were determined from the DNA. The sample lists 100,000 to 150,000 clones; around 85% were seen once. This clone was found a few times. The CDR3 extends over 14 amino acids. The V end was cut by 2 bases, the J end by 8 bases, with 15 bases between. Germline values: CDR1 MNHNS, CDR2 SASEGT. The sample comprised peripheral blood. The clonotype originates from a man aged 45 to 65 with acute or convalescent COVID-19. This sequence joins TRBV6-1 and TRBJ1-2, with D hard to call. CDR3 DNA: TGTGCCAGCAGTGAACGGCGTGACACTCAAGGCTACACCTTC. Translating gives CASSERRDTQGYTF.